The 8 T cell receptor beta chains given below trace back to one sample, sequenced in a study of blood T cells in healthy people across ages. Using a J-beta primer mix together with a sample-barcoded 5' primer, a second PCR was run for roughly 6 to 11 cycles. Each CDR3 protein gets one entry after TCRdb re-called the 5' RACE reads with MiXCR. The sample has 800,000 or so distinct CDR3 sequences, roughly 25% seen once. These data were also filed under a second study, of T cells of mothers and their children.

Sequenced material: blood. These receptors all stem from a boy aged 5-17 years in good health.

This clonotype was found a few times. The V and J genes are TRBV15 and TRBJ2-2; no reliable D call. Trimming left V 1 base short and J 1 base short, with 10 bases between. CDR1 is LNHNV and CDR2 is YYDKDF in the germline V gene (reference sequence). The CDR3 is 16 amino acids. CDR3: CATSRAGSVNTGELFF. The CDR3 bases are TGTGCCACCAGCAGAGCCGGGTCCGTGAACACCGGGGAGCTGTTTTTT.

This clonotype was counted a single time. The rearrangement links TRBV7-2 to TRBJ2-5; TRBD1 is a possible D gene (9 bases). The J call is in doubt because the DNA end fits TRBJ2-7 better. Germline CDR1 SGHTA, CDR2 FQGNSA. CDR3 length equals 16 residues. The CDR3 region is CASSRGGTGSGYEQYF. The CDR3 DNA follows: TGTGCCAGCAGCCGCGGGGGGACAGGGTCTGGGTACGAGCAGTACTTC.

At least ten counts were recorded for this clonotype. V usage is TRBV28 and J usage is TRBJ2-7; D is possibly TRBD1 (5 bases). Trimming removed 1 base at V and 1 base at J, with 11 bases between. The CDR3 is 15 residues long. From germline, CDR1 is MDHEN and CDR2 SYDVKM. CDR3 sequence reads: CASSLSRAGSYEQYF. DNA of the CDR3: TGTGCCAGCAGTTTATCCAGGGCTGGATCCTACGAGCAGTACTTC.

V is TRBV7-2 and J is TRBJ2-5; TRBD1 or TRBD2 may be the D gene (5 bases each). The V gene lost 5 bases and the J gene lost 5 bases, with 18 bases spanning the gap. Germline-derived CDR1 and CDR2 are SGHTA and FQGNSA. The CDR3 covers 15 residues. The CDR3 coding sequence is TGTGCCAGCAGCAAATGGGGCCAAACGGGGGAGACCCAGTACTTC. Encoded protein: CASSKWGQTGETQYF.

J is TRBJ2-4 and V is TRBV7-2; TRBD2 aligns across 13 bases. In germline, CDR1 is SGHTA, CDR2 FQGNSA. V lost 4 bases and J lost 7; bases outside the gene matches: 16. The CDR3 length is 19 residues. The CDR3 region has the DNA TGTGCCAGCAGCTCGAGGGGGACTAGCGGGGAGGGGGATCGGAACATTCAGTACTTC. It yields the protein CASSSRGTSGEGDRNIQYF.

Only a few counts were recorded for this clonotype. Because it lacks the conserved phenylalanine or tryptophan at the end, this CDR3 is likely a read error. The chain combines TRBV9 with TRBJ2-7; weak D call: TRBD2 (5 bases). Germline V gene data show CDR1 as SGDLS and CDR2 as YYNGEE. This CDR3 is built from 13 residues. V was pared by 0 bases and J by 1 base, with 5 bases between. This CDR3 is CASSVGESYEQYL. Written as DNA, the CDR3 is TGTGCCAGCAGCGTAGGGGAGTCCTACGAGCAGTACCTC.

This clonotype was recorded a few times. CDR3 sequence: CASSQDPPSWGQGPNTEAFF. In DNA form, the CDR3 reads TGCGCCAGCAGCCAAGATCCCCCATCCTGGGGACAGGGGCCGAACACTGAAGCTTTCTTT. This chain connects TRBV4-3 to TRBJ1-1, with 10 bases that match TRBD1. The CDR3 has 20 residues. V was pared by 0 bases and J by 1 base, with 14 bases of the junction left unmatched. Germline CDR1 is LGHNA and CDR2 is YSLEER.

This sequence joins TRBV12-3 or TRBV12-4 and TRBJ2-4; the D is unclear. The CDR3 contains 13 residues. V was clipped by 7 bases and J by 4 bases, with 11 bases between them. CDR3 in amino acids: CASTRFPKNIQYF. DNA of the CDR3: TGTGCCAGCACCCGATTCCCGAAAAACATTCAGTACTTC.